This T cell receptor beta chain was documented in a study of CD8+ T cells in alopecia areata. Once RNA had been extracted, it was reverse transcribed into cDNA to act as the sequencing template. TCRdb's table, derived via immunoSEQ multiplex PCR, lists solely in-frame clones and lacks some. This sample has fewer than 110,000 clones; 84% occur once, and the top ten carry around a quarter. The germline V gene has CDR1 SGHRS and CDR2 YFSETQ. This CDR3 spans 16 amino acids. The germline V and J ends were trimmed by 3 bases and 3 bases, with 16 bases remaining between them. The treatment here: oral pan-JAK inhibitor, 5-10 mg twice daily. The study team obtained lesional scalp punch biopsies and peripheral blood from alopecia areata patients.

The gene calls are TRBV5-1 and TRBJ2-1; D is perhaps TRBD2 (6 bases). Sequenced here: CD8+ T cells sorted from blood, sampled at week 24, from a patient treated with tofacitinib. This clonotype was obtained from a human donor with alopecia areata. CDR3 amino acids: CASSSGLGGFYNEQFF. CDR3 DNA: TGCGCCAGCAGCTCCGGTCTGGGGGGTTTCTACAATGAGCAGTTCTTC.